What follows are 4 T cell receptor beta chains derived from one specimen sequenced in a study of blood T cell dynamics during melanoma immunotherapy (dated by TCRdb to the early 2020s). The library was made by the immunoSEQ multiplex PCR assay. The immuneACCESS repertoire file appears here via TCRdb, limited to in-frame rearrangements. These files lack a portion of the clones; in checked studies, under half of the deficit traces to unresolved V genes, and the cause of the others is not known. The sample table records some 10,000 clones; around 87% of these occur just once. Of the sample, about 6.9% falls within the top ten clones. The intended sense of this specimen's time point label: week 3, after first cycle of checkpoint inhibitor. Sequences were derived from blood, sampled from a patient treated with checkpoint blockade. These receptors all come from a human donor with melanoma.

The V call is TRBV7-8, the J call TRBJ1-2; 8 nucleotides line up with TRBD1. This CDR3 is built from 14 residues. CDR1 and CDR2 (germline): SGHVS, FQNEAQ. Trimming at V came to 1 base and at J to 8 bases, leaving 6 bases not matched to a gene. CDR3 sequence: CASSLEARGLGYTF. CDR3 bases: TGTGCCAGCAGCTTAGAGGCCAGGGGGCTGGGCTACACCTTC.

V gene TRBV6-4 combines with J gene TRBJ2-1, with D hard to call. Trimming left V 6 bases short and J 5 bases short, with 20 bases between. The CDR3 spans 16 residues. Germline V gene data show CDR1 as MRHNA and CDR2 as SNTAGT. CDR3 loop: CASSSPDRAPNNEQFF. In DNA, the CDR3 is TGTGCCAGCAGCAGTCCCGACCGGGCCCCCAACAATGAGCAGTTCTTC.

The chain combines TRBV10-3 with TRBJ1-6, with TRBD1 matching over 10 bases. V trimming: 0 bases; J trimming: 6 bases; junction bases outside the gene matches: 5. Germline V gene lookup returns CDR1 ENHRY and CDR2 SYGVKD. The CDR3 runs to 17 residues. CDR3 region: CAISESGQGLSNSPLHF. CDR3 DNA sequence: TGTGCCATCAGTGAGTCGGGACAGGGGCTCTCTAATTCACCCCTCCACTTT.

The V call is TRBV7-2, the J call TRBJ2-3; TRBD2 matches 8 bases. With 6 bases clipped from V and 6 bases from J, the junction kept 8 bases outside the gene matches. Per the germline V gene, CDR1 is SGHTA and CDR2 is FQGNSA. The CDR3 is made up of 14 amino acids. The CDR3 protein is CASRKGRGVDTQYF. Here the CDR3 DNA reads TGTGCCAGCAGGAAGGGGCGGGGGGTGGATACGCAGTATTTT.